Following are 25 T cell receptor beta chains from one sample sequenced in a study of OX40 agonist ivuxolimab in advanced cancers. TCRdb keeps only in-frame clones here, not all; method: immunoSEQ multiplex PCR. Of about 41,000 clones in the sample, 85% were seen once. Sequences were derived from CD4+ or CD8+ T cells sorted from blood, sampled in a trial of the OX40 agonist ivuxolimab. These receptors were obtained from an adult with an advanced solid tumor such as melanoma, head and neck, liver or kidney cancer.

The chain has TRBV18 and TRBJ1-5, with 8 nucleotides matching TRBD1. The CDR3 contains 14 residues. Per the germline V gene, CDR1 is KGHSH and CDR2 is LQKENI. V gave up 3 bases and J gave up 3 bases; unmatched junction bases: 1. The CDR3 here is CASSPDRANQPQHF. The CDR3 nucleotides are TGTGCCAGCTCACCGGACAGGGCCAATCAGCCCCAGCATTTT.

The CDR3 coding sequence is TGTGCCAGCAGCACAAGGACAGGGCCCAGAACCTATGGCTACACCTTC. Translation: CASSTRTGPRTYGYTF. The rearrangement joins TRBV5-8 to TRBJ1-2; 8 bases map to TRBD1. The junction had 12 bases not matched to a gene; V was cut back by 4 bases and J by 4 bases. The CDR3 has 16 amino acids. Germline V gene data show CDR1 as SGHTS and CDR2 as YDEGEE.

Of note for this clone: Other nucleotide sequences from this sample produce the same CDR3. The chain has TRBV18 and TRBJ1-1; possible D gene TRBD1, 5 bases. The CDR3 spans 14 residues. The germline CDR1 and CDR2 sequences are KGHSH and LQKENI. The V end was cut by 6 bases, the J end by 1 base, with 12 bases between. CDR3 bases: TGTGCCAGCTCGCCGCAGGGAAGGAACACTGAAGCTTTCTTT. Amino acids: CASSPQGRNTEAFF.

The chain has TRBV15 and TRBJ2-3, with 12 positions matching TRBD1. CDR1 LNHNV and CDR2 YYDKDF come from the germline V gene (reference sequence). There are 16 residues in the CDR3. V gave up 0 bases and J gave up 6 bases; unmatched junction bases: 4. The CDR3 bases are TGTGCCACCAGCAGAGATAGGGACAGGGGGCGGGATACGCAGTATTTT. This gives the protein CATSRDRDRGRDTQYF.

V is TRBV4-3 and J is TRBJ2-7; 7 positions match TRBD2. The germline V gene has CDR1 LGHNA and CDR2 YSLEER. The CDR3 sequence is 13 residues long. The J segment lost 3 bases and the V segment lost 1 base, leaving 0 bases of the junction unmatched. The CDR3 region is CASSQGGSYEQYF. The CDR3 coding sequence is TGCGCCAGCAGCCAAGGCGGGAGCTACGAGCAGTACTTC.

V and J are TRBV29-1 and TRBJ1-6, with D maybe TRBD1 (6 bases). CDR3 size: 13 residues. Trimming cost V 4 bases and J 5 bases, with 9 bases left between them. Germline CDR1 is SQVTM and CDR2 is ANQGSEA. The CDR3: CSVGQDNNSPLHF. The DNA for the CDR3 is TGCAGCGTTGGACAGGATAATAATTCACCCCTCCACTTT.

J is TRBJ2-7 and V is TRBV18; tentatively, D is TRBD1 (6 bases). V was clipped by 1 base and J by 2 bases, with 12 bases between them. The length of the CDR3 is 15 residues. CDR1 is KGHSH and CDR2 is LQKENI in the germline V gene. The CDR3 reads CASSPRLDSAYEQYF. In DNA, the CDR3 is TGTGCCAGCTCACCACGTTTGGACAGCGCCTACGAGCAGTACTTC.

J is TRBJ1-2 and V is TRBV30, with D perhaps TRBD1 (5 bases). V was shortened by 1 base and J by 3 bases, with 15 bases between the two germline ends. The CDR3 is 15 amino acids. CDR1 and CDR2 from the germline V gene are GTSNPN and SVGIG (reference sequence). In DNA form, the CDR3 reads TGTGCCTGGAGTGCCCGGGGGGGTGACGACTATGGCTACACCTTC. It codes for CAWSARGGDDYGYTF.

The chain has TRBV28 and TRBJ2-1; D uncertain. V was pared by 2 bases and J by 10 bases, with 21 bases between. In germline, CDR1 is MDHEN, CDR2 SYDVKM. The CDR3 has 16 residues. In DNA, the CDR3 is TGTGCCAGCAGTTTACGGAGTACGGCCGGCTGGCGCGAGCAGTTCTTC. It is translated as CASSLRSTAGWREQFF.

The chain combines TRBV6-6 with TRBJ2-2; the D gene is possibly TRBD1 (5 bases). The CDR3 is 12 residues long. Per germline, CDR1 MNHNY and CDR2 SVGAGI (reference sequence). Trimming took 5 bases from V and 7 from J, leaving 8 bases between them. In nucleotides, the CDR3 is TGTGCCAGCAGTCAAGGGGTCGGGGAGCTGTTTTTT. Translation: CASSQGVGELFF.

The V gene is TRBV6-1, the J gene TRBJ2-7; 9 nucleotides agree with TRBD2. The germline V gene has CDR1 MNHNS and CDR2 SASEGT. With 0 bases clipped from V and 2 bases from J, the junction kept 2 bases outside the gene matches. There are 15 residues in the CDR3. The CDR3 bases are TGTGCCAGCAGTGAAGCGGGCGGGAGGGCCTACGAGCAGTACTTC. Translation: CASSEAGGRAYEQYF.

The chain carries TRBV28 and TRBJ2-7; 9 nucleotides agree with TRBD1. J gave up 5 bases and V 5 bases, and 13 bases lay outside the gene matches. Germline V gene sequence: CDR1 MDHEN, CDR2 SYDVKM. CDR3 length: 16 amino acids. This CDR3 is CASSHLRQGETNEQYF. The DNA of the CDR3 is TGTGCCAGCAGTCATCTCAGACAGGGGGAAACTAACGAGCAGTACTTC.

The chain joins TRBV28 to TRBJ2-3; 9 bases are shared with TRBD2. The germline gives CDR1 MDHEN, CDR2 SYDVKM. Losses at the gene ends were 7 bases for V and 4 bases for J; bases not matched to a gene: 9. The CDR3 covers 15 residues. The CDR3 spells CASIPSGRMPDTQYF. The CDR3 DNA is TGTGCCAGCATCCCCAGCGGGAGGATGCCAGATACGCAGTATTTT.

The genes are TRBV30 and TRBJ2-1; 12 nucleotides match TRBD2. V was clipped by 6 bases and J by 2 bases; unmatched bases: 5. From germline, CDR1 is GTSNPN and CDR2 SVGIG (reference sequence). CDR3 length: 15 residues. CDR3 coding DNA: TGTGCCTGTCGACTAGCGGGAGTAGCCTACAATGAGCAGTTCTTC. Translation: CACRLAGVAYNEQFF. Looking up the rest from reference TRBV30 and TRBJ2-1 gives the full variable domain: SQTIHQWPATLVQPVGSPLSLECTVEGTSNPNLYWYRQAAGRGLQLLFYSVGIGQISSEVPQNLSASRPQDRQFILSSKKLLLSDSGFYLCACRLAGVAYNEQFFGPGTRLTVL.

The gene calls are TRBV11-3 and TRBJ2-7; D may be TRBD1 (5 bases). Germline assignment: CDR1 SGHNT and CDR2 YENEEA. Trimming took off 5 bases at V and 0 bases at J, with 14 bases between the two ends. The CDR3 covers 15 residues. The DNA of the CDR3 is TGTGCCAGCAGCAGTTTGTACAGGAGCTCCTACGAGCAGTACTTC. This encodes CASSSLYRSSYEQYF. Based on the CDR3 plus reference TRBV11-3 and TRBJ2-7, the full variable domain is EAGVVQSPRYKIIEKKQPVAFWCNPISGHNTLYWYLQNLGQGPELLIRYENEEAVDDSQLPKDRFSAERLKGVDSTLKIQPAELGDSAVYLCASSSLYRSSYEQYFGPGTRLTVT.

Only one count was recorded for this clone. V usage is TRBV5-1 and J usage is TRBJ1-1; D is perhaps TRBD1 (5 bases). The V gene lost 4 bases and the J gene lost 10 bases, with 14 bases spanning the gap. The germline V gene has CDR1 SGHRS and CDR2 YFSETQ. There are 12 residues in the CDR3. CDR3 loop: CASSPGGVLAFF. The CDR3, as DNA: TGCGCCAGCAGCCCTGGGGGGGTTCTAGCTTTCTTT.

The chain recombines TRBV7-2 with TRBJ2-7; D gene uncertain. The germline V gene has CDR1 SGHTA and CDR2 FQGNSA. This CDR3 has 12 residues. Between the trimmed V and J ends, which lost 8 bases and 2 bases, there was a span of 10 bases. In DNA form, the CDR3 reads TGTGCCAGCTGTCACTATCCCTACGAGCAGTACTTC. This codes for CASCHYPYEQYF. Variable domain in full (rest from reference TRBV7-2 and TRBJ2-7): GAGVSQSPSNKVTEKGKDVELRCDPISGHTALYWYRQSLGQGLEFLIYFQGNSAPDKSGLPSDRFSAERTGGSVSTLTIQRTQQEDSAVYLCASCHYPYEQYFGPGTRLTVT.

The CDR3 region is CASSLVPDSYTEAFF. In nucleotides, the CDR3 is TGTGCCAGCAGCTTAGTCCCCGACAGTTACACTGAAGCTTTCTTT. V is TRBV7-9 and J is TRBJ1-1, with D tentatively TRBD1 (5 bases). The V gene lost 1 base and the J gene lost 3 bases, with 12 bases spanning the gap. Germline V gives CDR1 SEHNR, CDR2 FQNEAQ (reference sequence). This CDR3 spans 15 amino acids.

The chain links TRBV5-8 to TRBJ2-1, with TRBD2 matching 9 bases. The trim removed 6 bases at V and 3 bases at J, leaving 4 bases unmatched. Germline V gene sequence: CDR1 SGHTS, CDR2 YDEGEE. The CDR3 contains 14 residues. CDR3 loop: CASTRTSVYNEQFF. The CDR3 DNA reads TGTGCCAGCACCCGGACTAGCGTCTACAATGAGCAGTTCTTC.

The chain recombines TRBV7-9 with TRBJ2-7; D remains unclear. V gave up 2 bases and J gave up 5 bases, with 10 bases separating them. This CDR3 is 13 amino acids long. CDR1 and CDR2 (germline): SEHNR, FQNEAQ (reference sequence). The CDR3 coding sequence is TGTGCCAGCAGCTTATGGGGTCTGGACGAGCAGTACTTC. It yields the protein CASSLWGLDEQYF.

V is TRBV7-3 and J is TRBJ2-6; D gene unclear. Germline assignment: CDR1 SGHTA and CDR2 FQGTGA. V was cut by 7 bases and J by 0 bases, with 1 base left in between. The CDR3 is 12 residues long. CDR3 in DNA: TGTGCCAGCACCTCTGGGGCCAACGTCCTGACTTTC. Amino acids: CASTSGANVLTF.

The chain couples TRBV9 to TRBJ2-1; 9 bases align to TRBD2. Unmatched junction bases numbered 0, after V lost 0 bases and J lost 2 bases. The length of the CDR3 is 15 residues. CDR1 is SGDLS and CDR2 is YYNGEE in the germline V gene. CDR3 sequence: CASSVVAGAYNEQFF. The CDR3 nucleotides read TGTGCCAGCAGCGTAGTAGCGGGGGCCTACAATGAGCAGTTCTTC.

V and J are TRBV11-3 and TRBJ1-2; D uncertain. Germline lookup yields CDR1 SGHNT and CDR2 YENEEA. V was trimmed by 5 bases and J by 2 bases, leaving 9 bases between them. The CDR3 extends over 13 amino acids. CDR3 nucleotide sequence: TGTGCCAGCAGCCTCGCCTCAAACTATGGCTACACCTTC. Residues: CASSLASNYGYTF.

V gene TRBV27 combines with J gene TRBJ2-7; D unresolved. The germline CDR1 and CDR2 sequences are MNHEY and SMNVEV (reference sequence). This CDR3 spans 11 amino acids. V gave up 5 bases and J gave up 7 bases, with 9 bases separating them. The CDR3 bases are TGTGCCAGCAGTCTCTATGGGGAGCAGTACTTC. Encoded protein: CASSLYGEQYF.

This clone has just one count. The rearrangement uses TRBV18 and TRBJ1-1; possible D gene TRBD1, 6 bases. The CDR3 extends over 19 amino acids. V shed 3 bases and J shed 0 bases, with 23 bases lying between them. Germline V CDR1 and CDR2: KGHSH, LQKENI. The DNA of the CDR3 is TGTGCCAGCTCACCCTTCTTATCGGGGGGCGCGCCCGTGAACACTGAAGCTTTCTTT. This codes for CASSPFLSGGAPVNTEAFF. The full variable domain, rest sourced from reference TRBV18 and TRBJ1-1, is NAGVMQNPRHLVRRRGQEARLRCSPMKGHSHVYWYRQLPEEGLKFMVYLQKENIIDESGMPKERFSAEFPKEGPSILRIQQVVRGDSAAYFCASSPFLSGGAPVNTEAFFGQGTRLTVV.